This T cell receptor beta chain was recorded in a study of cytomegalovirus exposure and HLA in healthy donors. Study-wide points: CMV antigen specificity of a few CMV-associated chains was confirmed in vitro. Most TCR beta V segments were productive about 87% or about 30% of the time in an earlier analysis. According to the study, around 150 TCR beta chains were cytomegalovirus-associated.

The CDR3 runs 15 residues. Germline CDR1 and CDR2: SNHLY and FYNNEI. V lost 6 bases and J lost 0, with 14 bases in between. The study ran its PCR with 60 Vbeta and 13 Jbeta primers. Sequencing used immunoSEQ multiplex PCR; TCRdb keeps in-frame clones, though not all of them. The sample consists of roughly 130,000 clones, 73% of them appearing once. In this sample, this clone turned up a few times. Its antigen is not identified. The sequencing input was PBMCs. The sequence was collected from a woman aged 40 to 50 in good health and CMV-seropositive. The V call is TRBV2, the J call TRBJ1-1, with D possibly matching TRBD1 (6 bases). This CDR3 reads CASRAGQLMNTEAFF. Written as DNA, the CDR3 is TGTGCCAGCAGGGCCGGACAGCTCATGAACACTGAAGCTTTCTTT.